A single T cell receptor (beta chain) is shown here with its context. The sample comes from a study of control samples from healthy donors and cancer patients. Sequenced by immunoSEQ multiplex PCR; TCRdb stores in-frame clones only, minus some. The profile shows approximately 94,000 clones, about 89% of them singletons. Germline lookup yields CDR1 SEHNR and CDR2 FQNEAQ (reference sequence). The CDR3 is 16 residues long. V lost 1 base to trimming and J lost 0 bases, with 10 bases between them. Input material: blood. The V call is TRBV7-9, the J call TRBJ2-4; D is ambiguous. The origin of this receptor is a woman under 40 in good health. The CDR3 DNA reads TGTGCCAGCAGCTTAGTTCCAACGTTAGCCAAAAACATTCAGTACTTC. It translates to CASSLVPTLAKNIQYF.